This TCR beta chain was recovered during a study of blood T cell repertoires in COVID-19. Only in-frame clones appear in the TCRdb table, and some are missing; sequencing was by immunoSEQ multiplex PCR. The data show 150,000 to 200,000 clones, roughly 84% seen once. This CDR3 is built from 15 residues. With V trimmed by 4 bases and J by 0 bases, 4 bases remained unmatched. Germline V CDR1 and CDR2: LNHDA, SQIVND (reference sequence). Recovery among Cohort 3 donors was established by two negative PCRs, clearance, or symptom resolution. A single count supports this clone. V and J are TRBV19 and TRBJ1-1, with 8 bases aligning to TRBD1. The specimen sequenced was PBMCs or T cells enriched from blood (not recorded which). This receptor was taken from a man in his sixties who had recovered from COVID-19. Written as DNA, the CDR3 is TGTGCCAGTAGTAGGGACAGGAACATGAACACTGAAGCTTTCTTT. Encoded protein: CASSRDRNMNTEAFF.